The text below deals with one TCR beta chain. The data are from a study of blood T cell repertoires in COVID-19. V was clipped by 6 bases and J by 5 bases, with 13 bases between them. The CDR3 runs 13 residues. Measured with immunoSEQ multiplex PCR; TCRdb has only the in-frame clones, and not every one. The sample yields about 370,000 clones, roughly 89% seen once. The chain links TRBV12-3 or TRBV12-4 to TRBJ2-5; no definite D call. The sequence came from a man in his late teens or twenties with active or convalescent COVID-19. What was sequenced was peripheral blood. The CDR3 DNA reads as TGTGCCAGCAGAGATGGTACTTACGAGACCCAGTACTTC. As protein: CASRDGTYETQYF.